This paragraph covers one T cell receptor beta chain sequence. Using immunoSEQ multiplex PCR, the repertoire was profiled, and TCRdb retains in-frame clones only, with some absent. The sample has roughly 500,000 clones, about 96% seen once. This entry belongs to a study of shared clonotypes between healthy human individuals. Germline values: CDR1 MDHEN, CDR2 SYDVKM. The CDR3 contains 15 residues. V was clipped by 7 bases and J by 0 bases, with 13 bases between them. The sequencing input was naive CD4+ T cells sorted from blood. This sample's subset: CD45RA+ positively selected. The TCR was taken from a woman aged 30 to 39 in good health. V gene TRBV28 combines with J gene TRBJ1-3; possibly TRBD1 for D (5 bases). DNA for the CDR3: TGTGCCAGCATTAAAGGAGGGGACTCTGGAAACACCATATATTTT. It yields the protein CASIKGGDSGNTIYF.